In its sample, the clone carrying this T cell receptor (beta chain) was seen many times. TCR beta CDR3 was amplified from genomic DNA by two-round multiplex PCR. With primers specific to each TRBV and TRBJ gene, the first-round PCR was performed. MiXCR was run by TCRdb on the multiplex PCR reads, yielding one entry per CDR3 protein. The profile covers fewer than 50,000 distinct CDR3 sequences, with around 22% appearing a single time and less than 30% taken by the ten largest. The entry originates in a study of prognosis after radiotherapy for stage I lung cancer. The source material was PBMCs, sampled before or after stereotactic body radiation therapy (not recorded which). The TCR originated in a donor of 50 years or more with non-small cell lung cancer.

CDR3 region: CASSDIIRAGGPEKLFF. The DNA for the CDR3 is TGTGCCAGCAGTGATATTATCCGGGCAGGCGGGCCTGAAAAACTGTTTTTT. The chain has TRBV6-2 or TRBV6-3 and TRBJ1-4; D is unresolved. Germline V CDR1 and CDR2: MNHEY, SVGEGT. V was trimmed by 5 bases and J by 7 bases, leaving 23 bases between them. This CDR3 comprises 17 residues.